This TCR beta chain was recorded in a study of blood T cell repertoires in COVID-19. At the level of the study: Italy, Spain and the United States were the sources of the convalescent and acute COVID-19 samples. PBMCs, B-cell-depleted T cells, or T cells provided the cDNA or gDNA that made up the material.

Per the original data handling: Reference gene primers were amplified, and this amplification served to estimate nucleated cell counts. The repertoire was sequenced with immunoSEQ multiplex PCR; TCRdb's copy has only in-frame clones and lacks some. Clone size and the V and J calls come from that table; the DNA yielded D and trimming. The top ten hold about 6% of the sample, which has some 57,000 clones, more than 90% seen once. CDR1 is MNHEY and CDR2 is SVGEGT in the germline V gene. With 0 bases clipped from V and 6 bases from J, the junction kept 7 bases outside the gene matches. CDR3 length equals 15 residues.

The sequence was obtained from a man aged 45 to 65 with active COVID-19. Sample: peripheral blood. V gene TRBV6-2 or TRBV6-3 combines with J gene TRBJ2-7; 8 bases map to TRBD1. The CDR3 is CASSYSGTGTGEQYF. CDR3 nucleotides: TGTGCCAGCAGTTACTCCGGGACCGGGACAGGCGAGCAGTACTTC.